The clone carrying this T cell receptor beta chain showed up many times. The antigen is not known. The sample is drawn from a study of T-cell memory formation after mild COVID-19. The study's findings and limits: The main location of contracting CD4+ clones was CM and EM, and that of contracting CD8+ clones was EMRA. Clones shrinking from day 15 to 85 showed even CD4/CD8 mixes; later expanders tilted CD4+.

TCRdb reprocessed the 5' RACE reads via MiXCR and lists one record per CDR3 protein. The table has 290,000 or so distinct CDR3 sequences, approximately 20% seen once. V was clipped by 2 bases and J by 0 bases, with 7 bases between them. The CDR3 runs to 13 residues. Per germline, CDR1 DFQATT and CDR2 SNEGSKA (reference sequence). Source material: PBMCs or a T cell subset sorted from them (not recorded which). The rearrangement links TRBV20-1 to TRBJ1-1; D ambiguous. The origin of this receptor is a man between 18 and 35 years old who had mild COVID-19 (a few samples of this study predate the infection). Cell type and time point are not known. DNA for the CDR3: TGCAGTGCTAGACAAACACTGAACACTGAAGCTTTCTTT. This codes for CSARQTLNTEAFF.